The rows below give T cell receptor beta chains drawn from one sample of a study of blood T cell repertoires in COVID-19. Sequencing was performed with immunoSEQ multiplex PCR; in TCRdb, only in-frame clones are kept and a portion is missing. The table lists roughly 200,000 clones, around 80% of them singletons. The specimen sequenced was peripheral blood. The receptors were gathered from a human donor in a cohort sampled during active COVID-19. Each CDR3 is given with its conserved first and last residue. Fields, in order: D gene, clone size, J gene, V gene, CDR3 DNA, CDR3 protein. A D gene is named only where the DNA matches it firmly. Only some rows state a clone size, as once, few, many or a class for expanded clones.

>.|.|TRBJ1-5|TRBV6-8
TGTGCCAGCCGGTTAGGGGCAGGGCGCCAGCCCCAGCATTTT
CASRLGAGRQPQHF
>TRBD1|.|TRBJ2-1|TRBV19
TGTGCCAGCGGGACAGGCACCTACAATGAGCAGTTCTTC
CASGTGTYNEQFF
>.|.|TRBJ1-4|TRBV6-1
TGTGCCAGCAGTGACAGGGAAGATTGGGATGAAAAACTGTTTTTT
CASSDREDWDEKLFF
>.|.|TRBJ2-5|TRBV3-1/TRBV3-2
TGTGCCAGCAGCTGGGACATATCAGGGACCCAGTACTTC
CASSWDISGTQYF
>.|.|TRBJ2-7|TRBV11-2
TGTGCCAGCAGCTTAGCTCAACAGGTCTCCTACGAGCAGTACTTC
CASSLAQQVSYEQYF
>.|.|TRBJ1-6|TRBV3-1/TRBV3-2
TGTGCCAGCAGCCAAGATCTCCCGAGGCGTAGCTCCTATAATTCACCCCTCCACTTT
CASSQDLPRRSSYNSPLHF
>TRBD1|.|TRBJ2-5|TRBV12-3/TRBV12-4
TGTGCCAGCAGCAGACAGGGCACGGAGACCCAGTACTTC
CASSRQGTETQYF
>TRBD1|.|TRBJ1-4|TRBV27
TGTGCCAGCAGTCTGGGACAGGGAAATGAAAAACTGTTTTTT
CASSLGQGNEKLFF
>TRBD1|.|TRBJ2-7|TRBV5-5
TGTGCCAGCAGCTCCCGGGACAGGGGAATGCACGAGCAGTACTTC
CASSSRDRGMHEQYF
>.|.|TRBJ1-2|TRBV15
TGTGCCACCAGCAGAGAAGCGGCCGGGTCAATCGATGGCTACACCTTC
CATSREAAGSIDGYTF
>TRBD1|few|TRBJ1-1|TRBV9
TGTGCCAGCAGCCCCGGGACAGGGGAAGCTTTCTTT
CASSPGTGEAFF
>.|.|TRBJ1-1|TRBV6-5
TGTGCCAGCAGTTACTCGGCCACCCGAGTGCGGCTTGAAGCTTTCTTT
CASSYSATRVRLEAFF
>.|few|TRBJ2-7|TRBV10-1
TGCGCCAGCAGAGGACAGCTCTCCGCCTACGAGCAGTACTTC
CASRGQLSAYEQYF